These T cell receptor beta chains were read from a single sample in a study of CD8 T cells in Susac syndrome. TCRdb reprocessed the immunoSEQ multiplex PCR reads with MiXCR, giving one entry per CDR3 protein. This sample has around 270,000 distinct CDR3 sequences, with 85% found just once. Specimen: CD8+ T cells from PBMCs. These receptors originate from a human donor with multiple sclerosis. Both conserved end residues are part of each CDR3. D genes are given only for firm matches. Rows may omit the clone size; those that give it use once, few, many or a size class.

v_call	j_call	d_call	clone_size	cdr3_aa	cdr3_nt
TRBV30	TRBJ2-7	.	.	CAWSVDYNEQYF	TGTGCCTGGAGTGTGGACTACAACGAGCAGTACTTC
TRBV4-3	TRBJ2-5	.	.	CASSQGGGSQETQYF	TGCGCCAGCAGCCAAGGGGGTGGGAGCCAAGAGACCCAGTACTTC
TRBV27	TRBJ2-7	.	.	CASSFGRAGSYEQYF	TGTGCCAGCAGTTTCGGTCGGGCGGGGTCCTACGAGCAGTACTTC
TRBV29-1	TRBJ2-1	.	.	CSARILNYNEQFF	TGCAGCGCTAGAATCCTTAACTACAATGAGCAGTTCTTC
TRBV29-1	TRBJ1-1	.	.	CSVLSYSETVTEAFF	TGCAGCGTTTTAAGCTACTCCGAGACTGTGACTGAAGCTTTCTTT
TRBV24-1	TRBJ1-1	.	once	CATSVSGSTEAFF	TGTGCCACCAGTGTTTCAGGGAGCACTGAAGCTTTCTTT
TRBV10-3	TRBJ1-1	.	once	CAIRGIMGTEAFF	TGTGCCATCAGGGGTATAATGGGCACTGAAGCTTTCTTT
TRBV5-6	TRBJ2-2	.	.	CASNPLLENTGELFF	TGTGCCAGCAACCCTTTGCTGGAGAACACCGGGGAGCTGTTTTTT
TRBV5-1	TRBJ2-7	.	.	CASSLVWGPSYEQYF	TGCGCCAGCAGCTTGGTCTGGGGCCCTTCCTACGAGCAGTACTTC
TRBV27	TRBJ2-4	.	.	CASSFGLPVAKNIQYF	TGTGCCAGCAGTTTCGGCCTTCCAGTAGCCAAAAACATTCAGTACTTC
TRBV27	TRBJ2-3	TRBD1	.	CASSPPDRGPDTQYF	TGTGCCAGCAGTCCGCCGGACAGGGGGCCAGATACGCAGTATTTT
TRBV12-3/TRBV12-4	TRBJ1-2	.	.	CASSLVRTPRSAMHGYTF	TGTGCCAGCAGTTTAGTCCGGACCCCCAGGTCGGCTATGCATGGCTACACCTTC
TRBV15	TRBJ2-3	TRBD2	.	CATSRGVSGISTDTQYF	TGTGCCACCAGCAGAGGGGTTAGCGGGATTAGCACAGATACGCAGTATTTT
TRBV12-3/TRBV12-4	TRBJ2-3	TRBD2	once	CASSLGALGLAVTDTQYF	TGTGCCAGCAGTTTAGGGGCGCTGGGACTAGCCGTCACAGATACGCAGTATTTT
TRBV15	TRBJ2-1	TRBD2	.	CATSDLEREGLNEQFF	TGTGCCACCTCCGACCTAGAGCGGGAGGGCCTCAATGAGCAGTTCTTC
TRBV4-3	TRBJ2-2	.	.	CASSQELGNTGELFF	TGCGCCAGCAGCCAAGAATTGGGTAATACCGGGGAGCTGTTTTTT
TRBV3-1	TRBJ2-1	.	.	CASSQDLADSYNEQFF	TGTGCCAGCAGCCAGGACTTAGCGGATTCCTACAATGAGCAGTTCTTC
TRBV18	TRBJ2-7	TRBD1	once	CASSRPGTGHYEQYF	TGTGCCAGCTCACGGCCCGGGACAGGACACTACGAGCAGTACTTC
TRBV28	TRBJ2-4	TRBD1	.	CASSLTGGSQYF	TGTGCCAGCAGTTTGACAGGGGGGAGTCAGTACTTC
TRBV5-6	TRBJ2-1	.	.	CASSLAKTGYREGSYNEQFF	TGTGCCAGCAGCTTGGCCAAGACAGGGTACCGGGAGGGCTCCTACAATGAGCAGTTCTTC
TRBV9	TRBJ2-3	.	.	CASSRSRERPTDTQYF	TGTGCCAGCAGCCGGTCCCGGGAGCGGCCCACAGATACGCAGTATTTT
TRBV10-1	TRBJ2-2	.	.	CASSELATGGELFF	TGCGCCAGCAGTGAGTTGGCCACCGGAGGGGAGCTGTTTTTT
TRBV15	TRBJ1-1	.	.	CATSREGRLTEAFF	TGTGCCACCAGCAGAGAGGGGCGGTTAACTGAAGCTTTCTTT
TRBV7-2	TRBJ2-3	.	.	CASSLELDTDTQYF	TGTGCCAGCAGCTTAGAGCTAGACACAGATACGCAGTATTTT
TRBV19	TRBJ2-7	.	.	CASSIGGGAYEQYF	TGTGCCAGTAGTATCGGTGGAGGAGCCTACGAGCAGTACTTC
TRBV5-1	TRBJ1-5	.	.	CASSLTFGSNQPQHF	TGCGCCAGCAGCCTCACGTTCGGGAGCAATCAGCCCCAGCATTTT
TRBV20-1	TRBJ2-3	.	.	CSAALWADSTDTQYF	TGCAGTGCTGCCCTTTGGGCGGATAGCACAGATACGCAGTATTTT
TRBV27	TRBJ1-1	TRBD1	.	CASSLLGTAEAFF	TGTGCCAGCAGTTTATTGGGGACAGCTGAAGCTTTCTTT
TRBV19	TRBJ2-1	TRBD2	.	CASSSRLAGVVNEQFF	TGTGCCAGTAGTTCCAGACTAGCGGGAGTAGTAAATGAGCAGTTCTTC
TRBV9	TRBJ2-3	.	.	CASSTNGLGGRDTQYF	TGTGCCAGCAGCACTAACGGACTAGGGGGACGAGATACGCAGTATTTT
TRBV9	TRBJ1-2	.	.	CASSVAQDSQGYTF	TGTGCCAGCAGCGTGGCTCAGGACAGTCAGGGCTACACCTTC
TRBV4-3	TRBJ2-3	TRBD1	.	CASSQEGQGATDTQYF	TGCGCCAGCAGCCAAGAGGGACAGGGGGCCACAGATACGCAGTATTTT
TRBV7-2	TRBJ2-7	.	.	CASSLASHLQTYEQYF	TGTGCCAGCAGCTTAGCGTCGCATCTCCAAACCTACGAGCAGTACTTC
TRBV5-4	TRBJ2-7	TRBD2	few	CASSLGLAGGTTYEQYF	TGTGCCAGCAGCTTGGGGCTAGCGGGAGGCACCACCTACGAGCAGTACTTC
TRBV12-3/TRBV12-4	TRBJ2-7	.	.	CASSLEGEGYEQYF	TGTGCCAGTTCCCTGGAGGGGGAAGGCTACGAGCAGTACTTC
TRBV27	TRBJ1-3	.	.	CASSLQGSGNTIYF	TGTGCCAGCAGTTTGCAAGGGTCTGGAAACACCATATATTTT
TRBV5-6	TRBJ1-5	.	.	CASSSPIQPQHF	TGTGCCAGCAGCTCTCCAATTCAGCCCCAGCATTTT
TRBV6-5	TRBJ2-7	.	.	CASSYALHSSYEQYF	TGTGCCAGCAGTTACGCCCTGCACAGCTCCTACGAGCAGTACTTC
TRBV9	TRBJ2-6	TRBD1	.	CASSVGQDLPGANVLTF	TGTGCCAGCAGCGTCGGACAGGATCTCCCTGGGGCCAACGTCCTGACTTTC
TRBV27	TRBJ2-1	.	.	CASSGGTTGYNEQFF	TGTGCCAGCAGTGGGGGGACAACCGGATACAATGAGCAGTTCTTC
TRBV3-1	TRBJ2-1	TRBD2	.	CASSHTSGRAWEEQFF	TGTGCCAGCAGCCACACTAGCGGGAGGGCCTGGGAGGAGCAGTTCTTC
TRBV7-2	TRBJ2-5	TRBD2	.	CASSPGLAGATQETQYF	TGTGCCAGCAGCCCGGGACTAGCGGGGGCAACCCAAGAGACCCAGTACTTC